The T cell receptor (beta chain) described here comes from a study of cytomegalovirus exposure and HLA in healthy donors. Findings and limits, study-wide: As a later analysis revealed, most CMV-associated TCR beta chains appeared HLA-restricted.

V lost 4 bases and J lost 7; bases outside the gene matches: 8. This CDR3 region has 14 residues. Germline V lookup: CDR1 MNHEY, CDR2 SMNVEV (reference sequence). The primer mix had 60 Vbeta and 13 Jbeta primers. The method was immunoSEQ multiplex PCR; TCRdb's version includes in-frame clones alone and lacks a portion of them. The sample consists of 150,000 to 180,000 clones, around 68% of them appearing once. In this sample, this clone turned up a few times. The antigen is not known. V gene TRBV27 combines with J gene TRBJ2-7; 9 bases are a match to TRBD1. Sequenced material: PBMCs. The source is a man in his thirties or forties in good health and CMV-seronegative. CDR3 protein: CASSYTGTGREQYF. CDR3 nucleotide sequence: TGTGCCAGCAGTTACACCGGGACAGGGCGTGAGCAGTACTTC.